The entry that follows covers one TCR beta chain sequence. This clonotype occurred many times. There is no known antigen for this receptor. No much larger clonotype is one base removed from it; base qualities were not supplied. The cysteine opens and the phenylalanine closes a CDR3 of 15 amino acids. The retained sequence is limited to the CDR3, 45 bases, with the frame set at the first base. Based on the germline V gene (reference sequence), the CDR1 and CDR2 sequences are SGHKS and YYEKEE. V loses 4 bases, J loses 6 bases, and the germline ends lie 18 bases apart. The data stem from a study of T-cell memory formation after mild COVID-19 (dated by TCRdb to the early 2020s). With regard to the full study: Most TCR sequence clusters were specific to one of the two donors. The cohort comprised two young, previously healthy adult volunteers, one female and one male. In a couple of donors, T-cell clones that expanded and contracted after mild COVID-19 were tracked by sequencing TCRalpha and TCRbeta repertoires over time. Study-wide findings and limitations: Some responding clones were detected in pre-infection memory, which suggested that pre-existing cross-reactive memory T cells had joined the SARS-CoV-2 response. Balanced CD4/CD8 phenotypes were observed for clones contracting from day 15 to 85, whereas a bias towards CD4+ was observed for a second wave of clones expanding from day 15 to 37. Contracting CD4+ clones appeared mostly in the CM and EM memory subsets, whereas CD8+ clones were enriched in EMRA. SARS-CoV-2 specificity of the second-wave clones peaking on day 37 was not confirmed. Only two mild cases were covered in the study, and larger cohorts including severe cases with pre-infection samples were considered necessary.

Sequenced using an Illumina NovaSeq 6000. TCRalpha and TCRbeta cDNA libraries were built by 5'RACE with constant-segment primers, adding sample barcodes and unique molecular identifiers. RNA was extracted from every sample with Trizol reagent. Library amplification was performed in two PCR steps, and a second sample barcode and Illumina TruSeq adapters were introduced in the second step. The libraries were sequenced on an Illumina NovaSeq using 2 x 150 bp paired-end reads. The original pipeline was this. Demultiplexing of reads and collapsing into UMI-guided consensus sequences were performed with migec v1.2.7. Using mixcr v2.1.11, UMI consensuses were aligned to TRA and TRB V and J templates and then assembled into clonotypes. A clonotype was counted as expanded or contracted only if both edgeR and NoisET called the change significant, with noise models trained on biological replicates. For edgeR calls, a false discovery rate-adjusted p below 0.01 and a log2 fold-change threshold of 1 were applied. As an exploratory analysis of dynamics, max-normalized trajectories of the 1000 most abundant clonotypes were examined by PCA with hierarchical clustering. The CD4 or CD8 phenotype of responding clones was assigned using the separately sequenced CD4+ and CD8+ repertoires. TCRdb redid the processing of the public reads, applying fastp at Q25 and MiXCR, and retained in-frame beta chains. Each entry is one CDR3 protein sequence, shown with its most common DNA and genes. TCRdb, not the authors, supplied the V and J calls. For this sample there are about 540,000 distinct CDR3 sequences; 20% appear just once. Jointly, the top ten make up around 12% of the sample.

PBMCs were isolated by Ficoll-Paque density gradient centrifugation. This receptor was identified in an adult woman who had mild COVID-19 (a few samples of this study predate the infection). The sample titles of this study are shuffled in the database, so cell type and time point are left out; the donor was told from shared clones. Material: PBMCs or a T cell subset sorted from them (not recorded which). This chain is built from TRBV5-5 and TRBJ2-3; confidence is insufficient to name the D gene. Read as DNA, the sequence is TGTGCCAGCAGCCTGAAGCAGCCTACCATCGATACGCAGTATTTT. Its product reads: CASSLKQPTIDTQYF.